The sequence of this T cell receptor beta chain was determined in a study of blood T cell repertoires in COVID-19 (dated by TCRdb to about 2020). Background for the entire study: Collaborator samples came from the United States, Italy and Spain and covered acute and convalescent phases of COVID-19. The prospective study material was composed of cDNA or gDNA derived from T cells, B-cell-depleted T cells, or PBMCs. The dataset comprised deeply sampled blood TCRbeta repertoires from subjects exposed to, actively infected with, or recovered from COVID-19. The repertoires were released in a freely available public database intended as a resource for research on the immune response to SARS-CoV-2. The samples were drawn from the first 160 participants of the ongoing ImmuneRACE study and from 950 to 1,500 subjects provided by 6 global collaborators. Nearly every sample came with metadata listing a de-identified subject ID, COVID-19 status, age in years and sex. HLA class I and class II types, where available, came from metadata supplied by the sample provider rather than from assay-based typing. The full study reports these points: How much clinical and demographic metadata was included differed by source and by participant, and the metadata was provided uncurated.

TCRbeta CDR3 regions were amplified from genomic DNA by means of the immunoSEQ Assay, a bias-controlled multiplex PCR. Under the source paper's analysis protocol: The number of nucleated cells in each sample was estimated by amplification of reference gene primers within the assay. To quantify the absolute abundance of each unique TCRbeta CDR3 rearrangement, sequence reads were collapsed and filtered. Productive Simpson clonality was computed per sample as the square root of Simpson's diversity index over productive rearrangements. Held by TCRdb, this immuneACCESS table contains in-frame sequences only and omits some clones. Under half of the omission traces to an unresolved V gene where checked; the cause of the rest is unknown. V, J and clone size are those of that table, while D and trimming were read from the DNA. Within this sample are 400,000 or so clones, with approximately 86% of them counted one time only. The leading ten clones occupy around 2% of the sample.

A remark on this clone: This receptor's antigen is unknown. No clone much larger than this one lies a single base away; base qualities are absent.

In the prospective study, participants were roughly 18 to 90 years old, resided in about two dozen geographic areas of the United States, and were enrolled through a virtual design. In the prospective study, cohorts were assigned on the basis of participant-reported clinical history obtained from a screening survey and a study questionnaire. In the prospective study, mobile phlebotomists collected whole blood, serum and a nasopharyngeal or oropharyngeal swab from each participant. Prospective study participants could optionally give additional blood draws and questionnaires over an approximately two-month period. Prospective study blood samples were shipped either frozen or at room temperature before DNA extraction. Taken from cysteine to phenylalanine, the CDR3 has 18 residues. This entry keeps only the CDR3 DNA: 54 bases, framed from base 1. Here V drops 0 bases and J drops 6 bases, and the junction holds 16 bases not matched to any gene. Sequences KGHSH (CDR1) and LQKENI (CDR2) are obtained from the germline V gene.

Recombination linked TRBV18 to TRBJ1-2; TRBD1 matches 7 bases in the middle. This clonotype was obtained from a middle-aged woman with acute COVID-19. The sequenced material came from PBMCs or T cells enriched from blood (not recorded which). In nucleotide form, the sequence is TGTGCCAGCTCACCACCTCCGTTTCGGGATTTAGGGGGCGATGGCTACACCTTC. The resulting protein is CASSPPPFRDLGGDGYTF.